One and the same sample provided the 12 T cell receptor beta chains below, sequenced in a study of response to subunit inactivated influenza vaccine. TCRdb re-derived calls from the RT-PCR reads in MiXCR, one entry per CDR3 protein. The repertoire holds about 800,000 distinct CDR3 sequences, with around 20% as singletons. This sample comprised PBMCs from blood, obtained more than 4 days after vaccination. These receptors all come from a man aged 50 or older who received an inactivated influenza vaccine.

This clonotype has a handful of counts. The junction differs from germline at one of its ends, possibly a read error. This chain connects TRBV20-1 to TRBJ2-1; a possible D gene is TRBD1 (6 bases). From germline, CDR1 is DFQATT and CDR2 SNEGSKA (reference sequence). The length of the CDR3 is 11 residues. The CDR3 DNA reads TGTAGGGGGAGCTCCTACAATGAGCAGTTCTTC. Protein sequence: CRGSSYNEQFF.

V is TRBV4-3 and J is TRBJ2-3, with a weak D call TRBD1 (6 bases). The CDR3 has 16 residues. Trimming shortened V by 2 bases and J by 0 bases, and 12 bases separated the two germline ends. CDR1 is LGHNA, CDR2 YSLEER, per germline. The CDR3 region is CASSQFTGPSTDTQYF. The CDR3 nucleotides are TGCGCCAGCAGCCAATTCACAGGGCCTAGCACAGATACGCAGTATTTT.

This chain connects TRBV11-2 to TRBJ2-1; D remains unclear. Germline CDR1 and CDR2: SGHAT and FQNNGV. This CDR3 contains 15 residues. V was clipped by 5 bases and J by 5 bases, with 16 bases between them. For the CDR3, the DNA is TGTGCCAGCAGCCCATCAGCCGGGCCCAACAATGAGCAGTTCTTC. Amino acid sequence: CASSPSAGPNNEQFF.

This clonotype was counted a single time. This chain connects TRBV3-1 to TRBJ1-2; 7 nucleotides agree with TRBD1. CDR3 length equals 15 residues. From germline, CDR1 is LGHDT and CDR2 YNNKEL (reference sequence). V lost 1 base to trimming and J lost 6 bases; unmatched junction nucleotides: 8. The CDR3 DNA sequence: TGTGCCAGCAGCCAAGCGGCAGGGGGTGGGAATGGCTACACCTTC. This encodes CASSQAAGGGNGYTF. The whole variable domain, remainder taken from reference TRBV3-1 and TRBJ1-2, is DTAVSQTPKYLVTQMGNDKSIKCEQNLGHDTMYWYKQDSKKFLKIMFSYNNKELIINETVPNRFSPKSPDKAHLNLHINSLELGDSAVYFCASSQAAGGGNGYTFGSGTRLTVV.

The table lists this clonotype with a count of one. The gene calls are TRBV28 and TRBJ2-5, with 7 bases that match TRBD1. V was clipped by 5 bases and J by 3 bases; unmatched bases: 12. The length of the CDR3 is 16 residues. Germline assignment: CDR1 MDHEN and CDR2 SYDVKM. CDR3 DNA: TGTGCCAGCAGTGACAATGACAGGGATTTCGAAGAGACCCAGTACTTC. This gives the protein CASSDNDRDFEETQYF.

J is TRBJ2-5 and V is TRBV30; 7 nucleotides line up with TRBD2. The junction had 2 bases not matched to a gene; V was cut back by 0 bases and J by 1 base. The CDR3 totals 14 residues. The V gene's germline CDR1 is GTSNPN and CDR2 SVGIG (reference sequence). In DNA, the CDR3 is TGTGCCTGGAGTGTCGGGGGGACCCAAGAGACCCAGTACTTC. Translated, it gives CAWSVGGTQETQYF.

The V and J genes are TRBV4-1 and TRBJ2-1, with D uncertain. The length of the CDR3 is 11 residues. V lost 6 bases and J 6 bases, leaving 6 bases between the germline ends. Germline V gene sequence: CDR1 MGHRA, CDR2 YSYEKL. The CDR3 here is CASRDGNEQFF. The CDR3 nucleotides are TGCGCCAGCAGGGACGGCAATGAGCAGTTCTTC.

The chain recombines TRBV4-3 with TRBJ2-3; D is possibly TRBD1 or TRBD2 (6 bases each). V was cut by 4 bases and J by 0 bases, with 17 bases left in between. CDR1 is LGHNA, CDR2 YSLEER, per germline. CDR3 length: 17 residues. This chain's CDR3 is CASSRGAGTTSTDTQYF. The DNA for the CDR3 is TGCGCCAGCAGCCGGGGGGCGGGAACTACTAGCACAGATACGCAGTATTTT.

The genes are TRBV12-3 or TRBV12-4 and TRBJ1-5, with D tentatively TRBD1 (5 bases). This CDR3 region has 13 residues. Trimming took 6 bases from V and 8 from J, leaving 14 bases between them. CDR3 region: CASSYGGLKPQHF. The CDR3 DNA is TGTGCCAGCAGCTATGGGGGGTTGAAGCCCCAGCATTTT.

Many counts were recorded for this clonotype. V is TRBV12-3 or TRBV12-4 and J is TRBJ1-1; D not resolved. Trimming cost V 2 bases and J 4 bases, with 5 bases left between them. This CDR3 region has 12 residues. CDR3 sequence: CASSLTSTEAFF. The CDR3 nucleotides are TGTGCCAGCAGTTTAACCTCCACTGAAGCTTTCTTT.

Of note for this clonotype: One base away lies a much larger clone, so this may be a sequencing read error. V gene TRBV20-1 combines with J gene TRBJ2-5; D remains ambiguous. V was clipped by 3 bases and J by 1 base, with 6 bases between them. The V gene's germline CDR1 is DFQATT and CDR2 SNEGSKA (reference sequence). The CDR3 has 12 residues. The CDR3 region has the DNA TGCAGTGCTAGTAGCCTCCAAGAGACCCAGTACTTC. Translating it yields CSASSLQETQYF.

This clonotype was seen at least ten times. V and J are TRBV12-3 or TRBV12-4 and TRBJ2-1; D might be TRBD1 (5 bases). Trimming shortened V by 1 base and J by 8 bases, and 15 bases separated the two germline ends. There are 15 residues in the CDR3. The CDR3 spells CASSLEGRVKDEQFF. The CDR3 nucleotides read TGTGCCAGCAGTTTAGAAGGCAGGGTCAAGGATGAGCAGTTCTTC.